The rows below give T cell receptor beta chains drawn from one sample of a study of cytomegalovirus exposure and HLA in healthy donors. Generated by immunoSEQ multiplex PCR, the TCRdb table keeps only in-frame clones and is missing some. The sample carries roughly 120,000 clones, just under 90% recorded once. Sequencing was performed on PBMCs. Every receptor here comes from a man between 25 and 39 years old in good health and CMV-seronegative. Both conserved end residues are part of each CDR3. The D gene is left open where the match is weak. A row's size may be missing; if present it is once, few, many or a size class.

v_gene	j_gene	d_gene	abundance	CDR3nt	CDR3aa
TRBV15	TRBJ2-3	NA	once	TGTGCCACCAGCCCGGACTCCCGGATGCAGTATTTT	CATSPDSRMQYF
TRBV6-6	TRBJ1-5	NA	NA	TGTGCCAGCAGGCAGGGGAGCAATCAGCCCCAGCATTTT	CASRQGSNQPQHF
TRBV4-1	TRBJ2-1	TRBD2	NA	TGCGCCAGCAGCCAAGAGGGGGGGGTTGAGCAGTTCTTC	CASSQEGGVEQFF
TRBV27	TRBJ2-1	NA	NA	TGTGCCAGCAGCCCACAGGGCAATGAGCAGTTCTTC	CASSPQGNEQFF
TRBV5-1	TRBJ1-4	NA	NA	TGCGCCAGCAGCGCAGGGGATGACGGTGAAAAACTGTTTTTT	CASSAGDDGEKLFF
TRBV18	TRBJ1-3	NA	NA	TGTGCCAGCTCCCCGGGAAACACCATATATTTT	CASSPGNTIYF
TRBV7-8	TRBJ2-6	TRBD1	NA	TGTGCCAGCAGCTTTCGAGACAGGGACTCTGGGGCCAACGTCCTGACTTTC	CASSFRDRDSGANVLTF
TRBV4-2	TRBJ1-1	NA	NA	TGTGCCAGCAGCCACCCACGGGGGAACTCTGAAGCTTTCTTT	CASSHPRGNSEAFF
TRBV19	TRBJ1-5	NA	NA	TGTGCCAGTAGTCCCATTTTAGGACGAGCGGGCAATCAGCCCCAGCATTTT	CASSPILGRAGNQPQHF
TRBV19	TRBJ2-7	NA	once	TGTGCCAGTAGTATCGGACTCATCTACGAGCAGTACTTC	CASSIGLIYEQYF
TRBV29-1	TRBJ2-2	NA	NA	TGCAGCATGCGGGCAGATAACACCGGGGAGCTGTTTTTT	CSMRADNTGELFF
TRBV2	TRBJ1-2	NA	NA	TGTGCCAGCAGTGATCGGGGGGGCTATGGCTACACCTTC	CASSDRGGYGYTF
TRBV11-2	TRBJ2-3	TRBD2	NA	TGTGCCAGCAGCTTAGATCTCCCTAGCGGAAATACGCAGTATTTT	CASSLDLPSGNTQYF
TRBV19	TRBJ1-2	TRBD1	NA	TGTGCCAGTAGTCCCGGACAGGCGTTTACCTATGGCTACACCTTC	CASSPGQAFTYGYTF
TRBV4-3	TRBJ2-7	NA	NA	TGCGCCAGCAGCCAAGATCACGACTTCTCCTACGAGCAGTACTTC	CASSQDHDFSYEQYF
TRBV5-1	TRBJ2-7	NA	NA	TGCGCCAGCAGCCCTAAGACAGGTAGCTACGAGCAGTACTTC	CASSPKTGSYEQYF
TRBV5-6	TRBJ2-3	NA	NA	TGTGCCAGCAGCCGGGGTGGGGACACAGATACGCAGTATTTT	CASSRGGDTDTQYF
TRBV7-2	TRBJ2-3	TRBD1	NA	TGTGCCAGCAGCCCCACAGGGGGCGGCGTGGCAGATACGCAGTATTTT	CASSPTGGGVADTQYF
TRBV7-8	TRBJ2-7	NA	NA	TGTGCCAGCAGCCTTACAGGGTTGAGCTCCTACGAGCAGTACTTC	CASSLTGLSSYEQYF
TRBV2	TRBJ2-5	TRBD1	NA	TGTGCCAGCAGTGCAGGGCAGGGGGCTTGGGAGACCCAGTACTTC	CASSAGQGAWETQYF
TRBV29-1	TRBJ2-1	NA	NA	TGCAGCGTTGAAGAAGGGGGGGCCTTCTATGAGCAGTTCTTC	CSVEEGGAFYEQFF
TRBV4-1	TRBJ1-2	TRBD1	NA	TGCGCCAGCAGCCGCCGGGACAGGGACTATGGCTACACCTTC	CASSRRDRDYGYTF
TRBV28	TRBJ1-1	NA	NA	TGTGCCAGCAGTTTGATCAGGGGAGAGGACTCTTTT	CASSLIRGEDSF
TRBV4-3	TRBJ2-2	TRBD2	few	TGCGCCAGCAGCCAATTTAGCGGGGGGCCGGGGACCGGGGAGCTGTTTTTT	CASSQFSGGPGTGELFF